One and the same sample provided the 26 T cell receptor beta chains below, sequenced in a study of control samples from healthy donors and cancer patients. TCRdb keeps only in-frame clones here, not all; method: immunoSEQ multiplex PCR. The table includes 90,000 to 150,000 clones, 88% detected once. The sequencing sample was made of blood. These receptors all stem from a middle-aged man in good health.

This chain uses TRBV11-1 with TRBJ2-7; D ambiguous. The V end lost 1 base, the J end lost 3 bases, and 10 bases lay between the germline ends. The germline gives CDR1 SGHAT, CDR2 FQDESV (reference sequence). CDR3 length: 14 residues. The CDR3 loop is CASSLEQWNYEQYF. The CDR3, as DNA: TGTGCCAGCAGCTTAGAACAGTGGAACTACGAGCAGTACTTC.

The chain couples TRBV30 to TRBJ1-1; maybe TRBD1 (6 bases). Germline V gene data show CDR1 as GTSNPN and CDR2 as SVGIG (reference sequence). This CDR3 has 16 residues. V was shortened by 2 bases and J by 2 bases, with 18 bases between the two germline ends. The CDR3 region is CAWSPGWGHRNTEAFF. The CDR3 coding sequence is TGTGCCTGGAGTCCGGGTTGGGGACACCGAAACACTGAAGCTTTCTTT. Drawing the rest from reference TRBV30 and TRBJ1-1, the complete variable domain is SQTIHQWPATLVQPVGSPLSLECTVEGTSNPNLYWYRQAAGRGLQLLFYSVGIGQISSEVPQNLSASRPQDRQFILSSKKLLLSDSGFYLCAWSPGWGHRNTEAFFGQGTRLTVV.

The chain links TRBV2 to TRBJ2-1, with 7 positions matching TRBD1. Germline V gene sequence: CDR1 SNHLY, CDR2 FYNNEI. This CDR3 comprises 13 residues. J lost 4 bases, V lost 6 bases, and 3 bases had no gene match. The CDR3 region is CASRGTAYNEQFF. The CDR3 coding sequence is TGTGCCAGCAGGGGGACAGCTTACAATGAGCAGTTCTTC.

This sequence joins TRBV3-1 (or the pseudogene TRBV3-2) and TRBJ1-1; the match to TRBD1 covers 7 bases. Per germline, CDR1 LGHDT and CDR2 YNNKEL (reference sequence). The J segment lost 4 bases and the V segment lost 4 bases, leaving 6 bases of the junction unmatched. CDR3 size: 14 residues. The CDR3 DNA is TGTGCCAGCAGCCGCAATAACAGGGGCACTGAAGCTTTCTTT. Amino acids: CASSRNNRGTEAFF.

The rearrangement joins TRBV6-5 to TRBJ1-2, with D perhaps TRBD1 (5 bases). Germline values: CDR1 MNHEY, CDR2 SVGAGI. Trimming took 6 bases from V and 2 from J, leaving 7 bases between them. This CDR3 region has 12 residues. This chain's CDR3 is CASRGENYGYTF. The DNA of the CDR3 is TGTGCCAGCAGAGGGGAGAACTATGGCTACACCTTC.

This chain connects TRBV6-5 to TRBJ2-2, with D tentatively TRBD1 (5 bases). CDR1 is MNHEY, CDR2 SVGAGI, per germline. Trimming left V 0 bases short and J 7 bases short, with 9 bases between. The CDR3 sequence is 14 residues long. The DNA of the CDR3 is TGTGCCAGCAGTTACTCGCCAGGGAACGGGGAGCTGTTTTTT. This codes for CASSYSPGNGELFF.

The CDR3 protein is CASSTGTGYSNQPQHF. The CDR3 region has the DNA TGTGCCAGTAGTACCGGGACAGGATATAGCAATCAGCCCCAGCATTTT. This chain joins TRBV19 and TRBJ1-5, with 8 bases matching TRBD1. This CDR3 region has 16 residues. V lost 4 bases to trimming and J lost 0 bases; unmatched junction nucleotides: 5. Germline V gives CDR1 LNHDA, CDR2 SQIVND (reference sequence).

The chain couples TRBV3-1 (or the pseudogene TRBV3-2) to TRBJ1-1; a possible D gene is TRBD1 (6 bases). With 4 bases removed from V and 1 base from J, the gap between germline ends came to 7 bases. The CDR3 is 13 amino acids. Germline V gives CDR1 LGHDT, CDR2 YNNKEL (reference sequence). The CDR3 DNA reads TGTGCCAGCAGCCCACAGGGGAACACTGAAGCTTTCTTT. This codes for CASSPQGNTEAFF.

V usage is TRBV5-1 and J usage is TRBJ2-7; 9 positions match TRBD1. Germline V gene sequence: CDR1 SGHRS, CDR2 YFSETQ. CDR3 length: 14 amino acids. Trimming took 4 bases from V and 5 from J; bases not matched to a gene: 7. Written as DNA, the CDR3 is TGCGCCAGCAGCGCGCAAACAGGGGGCCACGAGCAGTACTTC. Its protein is CASSAQTGGHEQYF.

The chain recombines TRBV5-1 with TRBJ1-1, with D tentatively TRBD1 (5 bases). The V gene lost 4 bases and the J gene lost 1 base, with 14 bases spanning the gap. The CDR3 runs 15 residues. Germline V lookup: CDR1 SGHRS, CDR2 YFSETQ. DNA for the CDR3: TGCGCCAGCAGCCGGGACCCGGGGACGAACACTGAAGCTTTCTTT. This sequence encodes CASSRDPGTNTEAFF. The complete variable domain, with remaining parts taken from reference TRBV5-1 and TRBJ1-1, reads KAGVTQTPRYLIKTRGQQVTLSCSPISGHRSVSWYQQTPGQGLQFLFEYFSETQRNKGNFPGRFSGRQFSNSRSEMNVSTLELGDSALYLCASSRDPGTNTEAFFGQGTRLTVV.

The chain carries TRBV12-3 or TRBV12-4 and TRBJ1-4; the D gene is possibly TRBD1 (6 bases). Trimming took 6 bases from V and 8 from J, leaving 10 bases between them. This CDR3 is 12 amino acids long. The CDR3 nucleotides read TGTGCCAGCAGGGTGAGGGGGGAAAAACTGTTTTTT. Protein product: CASRVRGEKLFF.

J is TRBJ1-1 and V is TRBV28; D is uncertain. CDR1 and CDR2 from the germline V gene are MDHEN and SYDVKM. The V end was cut by 5 bases, the J end by 3 bases, with 10 bases between. This CDR3 is 13 amino acids long. DNA for the CDR3: TGTGCCAGCAGTGAGGTACGGGACACTGAAGCTTTCTTT. Amino acid sequence: CASSEVRDTEAFF.

This clone appeared a single time. The rearrangement links TRBV9 to TRBJ2-7; TRBD1 matches 8 bases. Germline V lookup: CDR1 SGDLS, CDR2 YYNGEE. The junction had 6 bases not matched to a gene; V was cut back by 2 bases and J by 5 bases. The CDR3 has 14 residues. The CDR3 spells CASSVGTGGHEQYF. DNA for the CDR3: TGTGCCAGCAGCGTTGGTACAGGGGGGCACGAGCAGTACTTC.

This clone was seen a handful of times. The chain uses TRBV27 and TRBJ2-2; D is unclear. Trimming took 7 bases from V and 1 from J, leaving 7 bases between them. CDR3 length equals 13 residues. Germline V gene sequence: CDR1 MNHEY, CDR2 SMNVEV (reference sequence). The CDR3 DNA follows: TGTGCCAGCAAAAAGGGGAACACCGGGGAGCTGTTTTTT. The encoded protein is CASKKGNTGELFF.

This clone was detected a few times. The V call is TRBV7-2, the J call TRBJ1-1; D unresolved. The CDR3 sequence is 14 residues long. V shed 5 bases and J shed 1 base, with 11 bases lying between them. The germline V gene has CDR1 SGHTA and CDR2 FQGNSA. The CDR3 spells CASSGRAGNTEAFF. DNA of the CDR3: TGTGCCAGCAGCGGTAGGGCAGGGAACACTGAAGCTTTCTTT.

This chain joins TRBV30 and TRBJ1-5, with D possibly TRBD1 on 6 matching bases. The V and J ends lost 2 bases and 0 bases respectively, with 11 bases between them. Looked up from germline, CDR1 is GTSNPN and CDR2 is SVGIG (reference sequence). The CDR3 totals 15 residues. CDR3 protein: CAWSLGQLSNQPQHF. Here the CDR3 DNA reads TGTGCCTGGAGTTTAGGACAGCTTAGCAATCAGCCCCAGCATTTT.

The chain is built from TRBV10-1 and TRBJ2-3; D gene ambiguous. V gave up 3 bases and J gave up 5 bases, with 15 bases separating them. Germline lookup yields CDR1 WNHNN and CDR2 SYGVQD (reference sequence). The CDR3 extends over 15 amino acids. As DNA, the CDR3 is TGCGCCAGCAGTGACTCTGCGACTTTTCAAGATACGCAGTATTTT. Amino acids: CASSDSATFQDTQYF.

The rearrangement links TRBV7-9 to TRBJ1-4, with TRBD1 as a possible D gene (6 bases). Deletions cut 4 bases from V and 10 bases from J, with 13 bases between. Germline CDR1 reads SEHNR; CDR2 reads FQNEAQ (reference sequence). The CDR3 sequence is 13 residues long. For the CDR3, the DNA is TGTGCCAGCAGCTCCCACAGGGTCGGAAAACTGTTTTTT. Encoded protein: CASSSHRVGKLFF.

This clone occurred a few times. The sample contains more than one DNA sequence encoding this CDR3. The chain has TRBV7-9 and TRBJ1-3, with D possibly being TRBD1 (6 bases). Germline V gene sequence: CDR1 SEHNR, CDR2 FQNEAQ (reference sequence). The CDR3 consists of 14 residues. V lost 3 bases and J lost 1, with 7 bases in between. CDR3 nucleotide sequence: TGTGCCAGCAGCTTCCAGGGGTCTGGAAACACCATATATTTT. It translates to CASSFQGSGNTIYF.

The chain recombines TRBV24-1 with TRBJ2-4; maybe TRBD1 (5 bases). Trimming stripped 3 bases from V and 11 bases from J, with 10 bases between. Germline V gene data show CDR1 as KGHDR and CDR2 as SFDVKD. The CDR3 runs 12 residues. The CDR3 DNA follows: TGTGCCACCAGTGATACCTTAGGGGTTCAGTACTTC. Translating it yields CATSDTLGVQYF.

This sequence joins TRBV24-1 and TRBJ2-1; TRBD2 matches at 10 bases. The CDR3 contains 16 residues. V shed 4 bases and J 7 bases; nucleotides not matched to a gene: 9. Germline V gene lookup returns CDR1 KGHDR and CDR2 SFDVKD. The CDR3, as DNA: TGTGCCACCAGTGAATCGGTACTAGCGGGGTGGAATGAGCAGTTCTTC. Translation gives CATSESVLAGWNEQFF.

Only a few counts were recorded for this clone. The rearrangement joins TRBV5-1 to TRBJ1-1, with D possibly being TRBD1 (5 bases). Deletions cut 0 bases from V and 0 bases from J, with 9 bases between. This CDR3 comprises 15 residues. Per germline, CDR1 SGHRS and CDR2 YFSETQ. The CDR3 DNA is TGCGCCAGCAGCTTGGAACCAGGGTTGAACACTGAAGCTTTCTTT. Translated: CASSLEPGLNTEAFF. Drawing the rest from reference TRBV5-1 and TRBJ1-1, the complete variable domain is KAGVTQTPRYLIKTRGQQVTLSCSPISGHRSVSWYQQTPGQGLQFLFEYFSETQRNKGNFPGRFSGRQFSNSRSEMNVSTLELGDSALYLCASSLEPGLNTEAFFGQGTRLTVV.

The chain recombines TRBV6-1 with TRBJ1-4; the D gene is possibly TRBD1 (6 bases). V gave up 0 bases and J gave up 0 bases, with 8 bases separating them. CDR3 length: 16 amino acids. Germline assignment: CDR1 MNHNS and CDR2 SASEGT. The CDR3 loop reads CASSEAQGSTNEKLFF. The CDR3 DNA reads as TGTGCCAGCAGTGAAGCACAGGGTTCAACTAATGAAAAACTGTTTTTT.

CDR3 sequence (DNA): TGTGCCAGTAAGGAGAATAGCAATCAGCCCCAGCATTTT. Translation gives CASKENSNQPQHF. The J gene is TRBJ1-5, the V gene TRBV19; D is undetermined. The CDR3 contains 13 residues. The ends were cut back, 7 bases at V and 0 bases at J, with 7 bases in the middle. Germline CDR1 LNHDA, CDR2 SQIVND (reference sequence).

This chain connects TRBV25-1 to TRBJ2-3, with D maybe TRBD2 (7 bases). Germline lookup yields CDR1 MGHDK and CDR2 SYGVNS. V was pared by 8 bases and J by 5 bases, with 20 bases between. The CDR3 length is 15 residues. CDR3 loop: CASSKGGTWEDTQYF. In DNA, the CDR3 is TGTGCCAGCTCTAAGGGGGGGACCTGGGAAGATACGCAGTATTTT. Together with reference TRBV25-1 and TRBJ2-3, the CDR3 gives the full variable domain: EADIYQTPRYLVIGTGKKITLECSQTMGHDKMYWYQQDPGMELHLIHYSYGVNSTEKGDLSSESTVSRIRTEHFPLTLESARPSHTSQYLCASSKGGTWEDTQYFGPGTRLTVL.

This clone was seen a single time. The chain joins TRBV30 to TRBJ2-7, with D unresolved. This CDR3 is 12 amino acids long. Trimming removed 2 bases from V and 4 bases from J, with 9 bases in between. CDR1 and CDR2 (germline): GTSNPN, SVGIG (reference sequence). The CDR3 nucleotides read TGTGCCTGGAGTCTACCTCCATACGAGCAGTACTTC. The encoded protein is CAWSLPPYEQYF.